This T cell receptor beta chain is drawn from a study of OX40 agonist ivuxolimab in advanced cancers. About the study: The diagnoses of dose-escalation patients were hepatocellular carcinoma, melanoma, renal cell or head and neck cancer. A partial response was reached by three patients: one with hepatocellular carcinoma and two with cutaneous melanoma.

Profiled with immunoSEQ multiplex PCR; TCRdb holds only in-frame clones, not every one. Seen here are 73,000 or so clones, roughly 80% observed once, and the top ten hold about 0.42%. The sequence was collected from an adult with an advanced solid tumor such as melanoma, head and neck, liver or kidney cancer. Sequences were derived from CD4+ or CD8+ T cells sorted from blood, sampled in a trial of the OX40 agonist ivuxolimab.

In nucleotides, the CDR3 is TGTGCCACCAGCAGAGACCGACAGGGGTCGTACGAGCAGTACTTC. Translating gives CATSRDRQGSYEQYF. The genes are TRBV15 and TRBJ2-7, with 8 bases identical to TRBD1. The CDR3 runs 15 residues. V dropped 0 bases and J dropped 4; count of bases not matched to a gene: 5. The V gene's germline CDR1 is LNHNV and CDR2 YYDKDF (reference sequence).